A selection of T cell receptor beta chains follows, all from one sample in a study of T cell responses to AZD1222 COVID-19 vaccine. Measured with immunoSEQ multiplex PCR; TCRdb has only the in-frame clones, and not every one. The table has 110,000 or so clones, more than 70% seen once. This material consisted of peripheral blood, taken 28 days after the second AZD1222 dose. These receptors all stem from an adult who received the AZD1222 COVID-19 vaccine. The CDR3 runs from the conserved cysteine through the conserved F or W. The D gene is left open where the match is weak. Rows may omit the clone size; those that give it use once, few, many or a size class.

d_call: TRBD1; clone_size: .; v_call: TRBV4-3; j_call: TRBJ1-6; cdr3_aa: CASSQDTGGSSPLHF; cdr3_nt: TGCGCCAGCAGCCAAGATACAGGGGGAAGTTCACCCCTCCACTTT
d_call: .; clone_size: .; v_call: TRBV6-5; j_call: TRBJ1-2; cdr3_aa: CASSYSNNPGDGYTF; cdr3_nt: TGTGCCAGCAGTTACTCGAATAATCCAGGGGATGGCTACACCTTC
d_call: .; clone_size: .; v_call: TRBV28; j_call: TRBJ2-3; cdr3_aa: CASSPPRRAARDTQYF; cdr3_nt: TGTGCCAGCAGTCCACCGCGCAGAGCTGCGAGGGATACGCAGTATTTT
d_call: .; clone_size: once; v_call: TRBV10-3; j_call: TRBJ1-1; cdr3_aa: CAISESRGIGEAFF; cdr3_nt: TGTGCCATCAGTGAGTCACGGGGGATCGGAGAAGCTTTCTTT
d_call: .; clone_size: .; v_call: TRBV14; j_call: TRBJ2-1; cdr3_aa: CASSQDRNEQFF; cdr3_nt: TGTGCCAGCAGCCAAGATAGAAATGAGCAGTTCTTC
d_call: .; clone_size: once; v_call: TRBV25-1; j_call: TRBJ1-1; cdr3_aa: CASSEDFVDTEAFF; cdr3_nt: TGTGCCAGCAGTGAAGATTTTGTGGACACTGAAGCTTTCTTT
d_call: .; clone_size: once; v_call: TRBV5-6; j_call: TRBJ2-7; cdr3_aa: CASSLAWGYEQYF; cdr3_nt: TGTGCCAGCAGCTTGGCCTGGGGCTACGAGCAGTACTTC
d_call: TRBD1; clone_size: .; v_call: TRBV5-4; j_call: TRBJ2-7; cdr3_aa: CASSLPGTGGYEQYF; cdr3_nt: TGTGCCAGCAGCTTGCCGGGGACAGGGGGCTACGAGCAGTACTTC
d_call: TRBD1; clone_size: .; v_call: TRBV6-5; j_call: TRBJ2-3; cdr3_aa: CASRGQGRGTDTQYF; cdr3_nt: TGTGCCAGCAGAGGACAGGGGAGGGGCACAGATACGCAGTATTTT
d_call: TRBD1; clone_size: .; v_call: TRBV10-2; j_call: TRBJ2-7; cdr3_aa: CASSEASGGAGYF; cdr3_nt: TGCGCCAGCAGTGAAGCTTCAGGGGGAGCCGGGTACTTC
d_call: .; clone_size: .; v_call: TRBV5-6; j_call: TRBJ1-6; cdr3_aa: CASSSVQGFGPYNSPLHF; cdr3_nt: TGTGCCAGCAGCTCGGTACAGGGCTTCGGGCCCTATAATTCACCCCTCCACTTT
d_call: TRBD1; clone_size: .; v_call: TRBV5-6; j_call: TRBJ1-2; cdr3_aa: CASSTGQLNYGYTF; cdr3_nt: TGTGCCAGCAGCACGGGACAGTTAAACTATGGCTACACCTTC
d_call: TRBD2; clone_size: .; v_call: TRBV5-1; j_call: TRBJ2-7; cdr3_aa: CASSSLAGRYEQYF; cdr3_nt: TGCGCCAGCAGCTCCCTAGCGGGGAGGTACGAGCAGTACTTC
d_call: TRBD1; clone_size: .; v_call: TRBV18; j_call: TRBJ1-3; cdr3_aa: CASSRQGEVLGNTIYF; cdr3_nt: TGTGCCAGCTCACGACAGGGGGAAGTTTTGGGAAACACCATATATTTT
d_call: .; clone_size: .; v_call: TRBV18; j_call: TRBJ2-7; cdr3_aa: CASSPPGLPYEQYF; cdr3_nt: TGTGCCAGCTCACCCCCGGGACTTCCCTACGAGCAGTACTTC
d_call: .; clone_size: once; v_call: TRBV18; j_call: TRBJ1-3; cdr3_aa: CASSQVGNTIYF; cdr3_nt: TGTGCCAGCTCTCAGGTCGGAAACACCATATATTTT
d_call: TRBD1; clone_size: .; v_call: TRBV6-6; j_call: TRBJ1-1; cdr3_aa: CASNRGNTEAFF; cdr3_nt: TGTGCCAGCAACAGGGGTAACACTGAAGCTTTCTTT
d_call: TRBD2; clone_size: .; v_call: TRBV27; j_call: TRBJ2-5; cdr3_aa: CASSLSGGSQETQYF; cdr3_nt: TGTGCCAGCAGCCTTAGCGGGGGGAGCCAAGAGACCCAGTACTTC
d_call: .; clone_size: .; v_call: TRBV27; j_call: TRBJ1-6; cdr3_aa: CASSLSTGMNSPLHF; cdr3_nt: TGTGCCAGCAGTTTATCCACAGGGATGAATTCACCCCTCCACTTT
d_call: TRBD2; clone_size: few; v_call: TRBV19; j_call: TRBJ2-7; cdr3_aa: CASKISGGVNEQYF; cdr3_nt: TGTGCCAGTAAAATTAGCGGGGGGGTCAACGAGCAGTACTTC
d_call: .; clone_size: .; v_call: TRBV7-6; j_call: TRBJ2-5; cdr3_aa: CASSADSKETQYF; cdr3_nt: TGTGCCAGCAGCGCAGACTCCAAAGAGACCCAGTACTTC
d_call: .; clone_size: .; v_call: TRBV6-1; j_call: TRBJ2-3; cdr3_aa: CASSEARDRTDTQYF; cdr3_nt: TGTGCCAGCAGTGAAGCACGGGACCGCACAGATACGCAGTATTTT
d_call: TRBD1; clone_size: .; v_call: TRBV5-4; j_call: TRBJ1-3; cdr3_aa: CASTTAGTAAGNTIYF; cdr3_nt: TGTGCCAGCACCACGGCCGGGACAGCAGCTGGAAACACCATATATTTT
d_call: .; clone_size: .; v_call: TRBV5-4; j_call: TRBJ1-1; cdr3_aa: CASTPGPQGEAFF; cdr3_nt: TGTGCCAGCACTCCGGGGCCCCAGGGCGAAGCTTTCTTT
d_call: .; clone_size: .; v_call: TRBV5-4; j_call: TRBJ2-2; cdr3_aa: CASRAVAGAPGGELFF; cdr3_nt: TGTGCCAGCCGTGCGGTTGCGGGGGCGCCGGGCGGGGAGCTGTTTTTT
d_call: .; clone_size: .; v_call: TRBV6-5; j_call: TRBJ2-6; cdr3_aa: CATGGLSGANVLTF; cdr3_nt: TGTGCCACCGGGGGTTTATCTGGGGCCAACGTCCTGACTTTC
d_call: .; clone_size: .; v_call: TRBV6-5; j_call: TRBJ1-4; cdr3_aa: CASLRQGNEKLFF; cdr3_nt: TGTGCCAGCCTACGGCAGGGTAATGAAAAACTGTTTTTT
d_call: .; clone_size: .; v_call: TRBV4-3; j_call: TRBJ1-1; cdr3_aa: CASSQELVNTEAFF; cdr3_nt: TGCGCCAGCAGCCAAGAATTGGTGAACACTGAAGCTTTCTTT
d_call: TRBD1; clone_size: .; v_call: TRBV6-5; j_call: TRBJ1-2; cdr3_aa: CASSRWTGMGYGYTF; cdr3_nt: TGTGCCAGCAGCCGCTGGACAGGGATGGGCTATGGCTACACCTTC
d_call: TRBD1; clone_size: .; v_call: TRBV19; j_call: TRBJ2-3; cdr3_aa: CALRDRGTDTQYF; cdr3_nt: TGTGCCCTCCGGGACAGGGGAACAGATACGCAGTATTTT
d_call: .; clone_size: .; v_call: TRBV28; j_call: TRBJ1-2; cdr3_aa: CASSLRPGGQPYGYTF; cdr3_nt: TGTGCCAGCAGTTTACGCCCAGGCGGGCAGCCTTATGGCTACACCTTC
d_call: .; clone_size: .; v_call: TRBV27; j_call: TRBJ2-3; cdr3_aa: CASSFSDTQYF; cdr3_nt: TGTGCCAGCAGTTTTTCAGATACGCAGTATTTT
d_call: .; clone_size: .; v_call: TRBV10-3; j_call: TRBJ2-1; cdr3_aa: CAISESRQQTAYNEQFF; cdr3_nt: TGTGCCATCAGTGAGTCGAGGCAGCAAACCGCCTACAATGAGCAGTTCTTC
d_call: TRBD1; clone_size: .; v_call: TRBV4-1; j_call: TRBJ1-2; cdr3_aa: CASSQSTGARGYGYTF; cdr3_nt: TGCGCCAGCAGCCAATCGACAGGGGCGCGCGGCTATGGCTACACCTTC
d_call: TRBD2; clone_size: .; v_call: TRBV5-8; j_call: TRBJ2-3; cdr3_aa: CASSLASGTSSTDTQYF; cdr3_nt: TGTGCCAGCAGCTTGGCCTCCGGGACTAGCAGCACAGATACGCAGTATTTT
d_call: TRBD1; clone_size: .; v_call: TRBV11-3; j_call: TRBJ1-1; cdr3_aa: CASSPRQGVEAFF; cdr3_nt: TGTGCCAGCAGCCCTAGACAGGGGGTTGAAGCTTTCTTT
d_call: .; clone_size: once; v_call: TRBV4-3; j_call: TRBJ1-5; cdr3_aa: CASSRGRGQPQHF; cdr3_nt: TGCGCCAGCAGCCGGGGACGGGGCCAGCCCCAGCATTTT
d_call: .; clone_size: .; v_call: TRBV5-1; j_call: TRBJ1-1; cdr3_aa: CASSLGRGVGNTEAFF; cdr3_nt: TGCGCCAGCAGCCTCGGACGAGGGGTGGGGAACACTGAAGCTTTCTTT
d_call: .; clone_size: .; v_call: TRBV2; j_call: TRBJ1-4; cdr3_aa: CASRREDREKLFF; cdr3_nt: TGTGCCAGCAGACGGGAGGATCGGGAAAAACTGTTTTTT
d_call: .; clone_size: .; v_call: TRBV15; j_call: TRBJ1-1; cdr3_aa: CATSRGLVAEAFF; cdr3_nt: TGTGCCACCAGCAGAGGGTTGGTAGCTGAAGCTTTCTTT
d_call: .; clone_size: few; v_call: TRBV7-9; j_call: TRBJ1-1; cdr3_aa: CASSPRRGETLKAFF; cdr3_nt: TGTGCCAGCAGCCCCCGTCGGGGGGAAACCCTGAAGGCTTTCTTT
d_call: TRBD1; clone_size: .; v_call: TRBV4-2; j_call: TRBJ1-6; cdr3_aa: CASSGQGNNLPLHF; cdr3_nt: TGTGCCAGCAGCGGACAGGGTAATAATTTACCCCTCCACTTT
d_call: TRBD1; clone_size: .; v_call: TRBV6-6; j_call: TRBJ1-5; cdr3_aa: CASNGQGGVQPQHF; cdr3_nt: TGTGCCAGCAACGGACAGGGGGGAGTACAGCCCCAGCATTTT
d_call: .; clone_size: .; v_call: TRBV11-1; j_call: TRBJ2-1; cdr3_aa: CASSLRVSYNEQFF; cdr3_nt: TGTGCCAGCAGCTTAAGGGTCTCCTACAATGAGCAGTTCTTC
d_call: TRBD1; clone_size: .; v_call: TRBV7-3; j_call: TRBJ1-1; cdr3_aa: CASSLGQGVNTEAFF; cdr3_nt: TGTGCCAGCAGCCTGGGACAGGGGGTGAACACTGAAGCTTTCTTT